Each of the 5 T cell receptor beta chains below was sequenced from the same sample in a study of technical replicates of blood from a few donors. TCRdb's table, derived via immunoSEQ multiplex PCR, lists solely in-frame clones and lacks some. The sample has under 95,000 clones, 95% to 98% seen once. Source material: T cells isolated from PBMCs. All receptors derive from a human donor in good health.

The gene calls are TRBV27 and TRBJ2-7; TRBD2 agrees at 8 bases. The CDR3 spans 16 residues. The V and J ends lost 7 bases and 6 bases, in that order; junction bases with no gene match: 17. Looked up from germline, CDR1 is MNHEY and CDR2 is SMNVEV (reference sequence). The CDR3 bases are TGTGCCAGCACCCCTCGGGCGGGAGGAAGTATCCGCGAGCAGTACTTC. It yields the protein CASTPRAGGSIREQYF.

The chain combines TRBV15 with TRBJ2-7; 8 bases fit TRBD2. Trimming took 3 bases from V and 0 from J; bases not matched to a gene: 7. The germline gives CDR1 LNHNV, CDR2 YYDKDF (reference sequence). This CDR3 region has 16 residues. CDR3 in DNA: TGTGCCACCAGCAGTGTCTTCGGACTAGCCTCCTACGAGCAGTACTTC. This translates into CATSSVFGLASYEQYF.

The chain joins TRBV15 to TRBJ1-4; maybe TRBD1 (5 bases). The germline gives CDR1 LNHNV, CDR2 YYDKDF (reference sequence). The V end was cut by 5 bases, the J end by 8 bases, with 18 bases between. The CDR3 consists of 15 residues. For the CDR3, the DNA is TGTGCCACCAGCGGGGGAGTGAACCGGGGGGAAAAACTGTTTTTT. Translated: CATSGGVNRGEKLFF.

The DNA for the CDR3 is TGTGCCAGCAGCTTAGAAGGTACAGGGGCGGTCGGAGCTTTCTTT. Its protein is CASSLEGTGAVGAFF. The V and J genes are TRBV7-9 and TRBJ1-1; 7 positions agree with TRBD1. The CDR3 spans 15 residues. The V gene's germline CDR1 is SEHNR and CDR2 FQNEAQ (reference sequence). V was clipped by 1 base and J by 10 bases; unmatched bases: 12.

The gene calls are TRBV30 and TRBJ1-2; maybe TRBD1 (5 bases). CDR1 and CDR2 (germline): GTSNPN, SVGIG (reference sequence). The V end lost 3 bases, the J end lost 0 bases, and 11 bases lay between the germline ends. This CDR3 is 14 amino acids long. CDR3 sequence reads: CAWSRTSTNYGYTF. CDR3 nucleotides: TGTGCCTGGAGCCGGACATCGACTAACTATGGCTACACCTTC.